This T cell receptor (beta chain) was captured in a study of blood T cell repertoires in COVID-19. This clone was counted a single time. Adults between roughly 18 and 95 years of age took part from some 25 US areas. The assay was immunoSEQ multiplex PCR, and TCRdb's table has in-frame clones only and misses some. The table shows around 230,000 clones, with roughly 91% occurring only once. Germline lookup yields CDR1 ENHRY and CDR2 SYGVKD. V lost 2 bases and J lost 6, with 14 bases in between. This CDR3 is 14 amino acids long. The TCR originated in a woman aged 25 to 39 with acute COVID-19. The sequenced sample consisted of PBMCs or T cells enriched from blood (not recorded which). The chain has TRBV10-3 and TRBJ2-7, with D unresolved. The DNA for the CDR3 is TGTGCCATCAGTGAGAAGCAGGTAGTGTCCGAGCAGTACTTC. This gives the protein CAISEKQVVSEQYF.